This T cell receptor beta chain was found in a study of shared clonotypes between healthy human individuals. Overall study findings and caveats: Larger estimated richness was generally recorded for naive subsets relative to memory subsets.

Points on this clone: The antigen remains undetermined.

CDR1 MNHNS and CDR2 SASEGT come from the germline V gene. This CDR3 region has 12 residues. The V gene lost 7 bases and the J gene lost 4 bases, with 10 bases spanning the gap. Repertoires were generated with immunoSEQ multiplex PCR, while TCRdb's copy carries only in-frame clones and drops some. The sample records about 710,000 clones, roughly 73% being singletons. Recent acute infections and vaccinations were absent in the healthy HIV-negative adult donors. V usage is TRBV6-1 and J usage is TRBJ1-1; D uncertain. Sample: memory CD4+ T cells sorted from blood. Subset given: CD45RA-negative fraction. The clonotype originates from a woman aged 25 to 39 in good health. The chain's CDR3 is CASTRVGTEAFF. In DNA form, the CDR3 reads TGTGCCAGCACTAGGGTGGGCACTGAAGCTTTCTTT.